The entry below describes one T cell receptor beta chain. The record originates from a study of regulatory T cells in long-lasting Graves disease. CDR3 regions were amplified by Arm-PCR using iRepertoire HTBI primers to build TCR beta libraries. Each CDR3 protein gets one entry after TCRdb re-called the multiplex PCR reads with MiXCR. This repertoire shows about 470,000 distinct CDR3 sequences, under 15% found once; its top ten account for approximately 16%. Time point in this sample: newly diagnosed GD, antithyroid drugs for less than 3 months. PBMC RNA was the source of the TCR library. The CDR3 extends over 15 amino acids. Germline CDR1 MGHRA, CDR2 YSYEKL. J lost 4 bases, V lost 6 bases, and 11 bases had no gene match. This sample also appeared in a second study, on T cells in Graves' hyperthyroidism and ophthalmopathy.

The material was peripheral blood mononuclear cells (PBMCs), obtained at new diagnosis, from a patient treated with antithyroid drugs. The rearrangement joins TRBV4-1 to TRBJ1-2; 7 bases agree with TRBD1. This clonotype originated in a woman in her thirties with Graves disease. The CDR3 DNA is TGCGCCAGCAGTCGAACTGGGACAGTAGCCTATGGCTACACCTTC. It encodes CASSRTGTVAYGYTF.